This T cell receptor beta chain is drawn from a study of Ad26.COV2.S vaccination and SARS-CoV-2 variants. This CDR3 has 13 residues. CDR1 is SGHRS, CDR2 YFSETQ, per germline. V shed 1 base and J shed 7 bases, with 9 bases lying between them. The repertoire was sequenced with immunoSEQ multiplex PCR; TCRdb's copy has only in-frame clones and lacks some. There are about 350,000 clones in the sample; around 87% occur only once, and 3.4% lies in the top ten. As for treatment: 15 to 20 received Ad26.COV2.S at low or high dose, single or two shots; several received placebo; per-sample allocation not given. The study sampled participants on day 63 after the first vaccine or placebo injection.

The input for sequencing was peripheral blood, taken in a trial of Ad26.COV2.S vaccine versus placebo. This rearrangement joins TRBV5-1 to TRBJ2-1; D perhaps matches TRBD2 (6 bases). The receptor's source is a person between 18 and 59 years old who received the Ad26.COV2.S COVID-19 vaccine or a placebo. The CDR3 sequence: CASSLTGGNEQFF. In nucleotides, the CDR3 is TGCGCCAGCAGCTTGACTGGAGGGAATGAGCAGTTCTTC.